The next 29 T cell receptor beta chains were all read from a single sample in a study of monozygotic twins with inflammatory bowel disease. Reanalyzing the 5' RACE reads, TCRdb keeps one entry per CDR3 protein, without DNA. This sample's table has 150,000 to 200,000 distinct CDR3 sequences. The specimen was blood. Source of these receptors: a human donor with ulcerative colitis or Crohn's disease, or a healthy co-twin of an affected twin (not recorded which).

The V call is TRBV19, the J call TRBJ2-5; the D call from TCRdb, TRBD2, cannot be confirmed without DNA. Germline V lookup: CDR1 LNHDA, CDR2 SQIVND (reference sequence). This CDR3 is 12 amino acids long. The CDR3 spells CASSISGETQYF.

V is TRBV20-1 and J is TRBJ2-7; the TCRdb D gene call, TRBD2, has no DNA to confirm it. Germline-derived CDR1 and CDR2 are DFQATT and SNEGSKA (reference sequence). The CDR3 runs to 11 residues. The CDR3 protein is CSGTSEYEQYF.

V gene TRBV10-3 combines with J gene TRBJ1-2; the TCRdb D gene call, TRBD1, has no DNA to confirm it. Germline loops: CDR1 ENHRY, CDR2 SYGVKD. The CDR3 covers 13 residues. Here the CDR3 reads CAISERQGYGYTF.

V gene TRBV11-2 combines with J gene TRBJ1-6. CDR1 and CDR2 (germline): SGHAT, FQNNGV. CDR3 length: 13 residues. The CDR3 sequence is CASSLAESSPLHF. Full variable domain (missing parts from reference TRBV11-2 and TRBJ1-6): EAGVAQSPRYKIIEKRQSVAFWCNPISGHATLYWYQQILGQGPKLLIQFQNNGVVDDSQLPKDRFSAERLKGVDSTLKIQPAKLEDSAVYLCASSLAESSPLHFGNGTRLTVT.

The rearrangement joins TRBV30 to TRBJ1-2. Per germline, CDR1 GTSNPN and CDR2 SVGIG (reference sequence). This CDR3 has 12 amino acids. CDR3 residues: CAWELQDYGYTF. The full variable domain, rest sourced from reference TRBV30 and TRBJ1-2, is SQTIHQWPATLVQPVGSPLSLECTVEGTSNPNLYWYRQAAGRGLQLLFYSVGIGQISSEVPQNLSASRPQDRQFILSSKKLLLSDSGFYLCAWELQDYGYTFGSGTRLTVV.

V and J are TRBV20-1 and TRBJ2-7; TCRdb returns TRBD2, unconfirmable since there is no DNA. The CDR3 totals 16 residues. Germline V lookup: CDR1 DFQATT, CDR2 SNEGSKA (reference sequence). CDR3 sequence reads: CSAAGLVSPRSYEQYF.

The chain links TRBV20-1 to TRBJ1-3; TCRdb's D call, TRBD1, is unchecked because there is no DNA. CDR1 and CDR2 from the germline V gene are DFQATT and SNEGSKA (reference sequence). CDR3 length: 13 residues. CDR3 residues: CSARTGVKDTIYF.

The chain joins TRBV6-1 to TRBJ2-7; TCRdb returns TRBD2, unconfirmable since there is no DNA. The CDR3 length is 14 residues. Germline V gene lookup returns CDR1 MNHNS and CDR2 SASEGT. The CDR3 sequence is CASSRDLTSYEQYF.

The rearrangement links TRBV3-1 to TRBJ1-1; TCRdb indicates TRBD1, and absent DNA this call remains unverified. The CDR3 is made up of 15 amino acids. Germline assignment: CDR1 LGHDT and CDR2 YNNKEL (reference sequence). The CDR3 sequence: CASSLLQTGNTEAFF. Drawing the rest from reference TRBV3-1 and TRBJ1-1, the complete variable domain is DTAVSQTPKYLVTQMGNDKSIKCEQNLGHDTMYWYKQDSKKFLKIMFSYNNKELIINETVPNRFSPKSPDKAHLNLHINSLELGDSAVYFCASSLLQTGNTEAFFGQGTRLTVV.

The V call is TRBV5-1, the J call TRBJ1-5; TCRdb gives TRBD1 as the D gene, but with no DNA this cannot be confirmed. The germline CDR1 and CDR2 sequences are SGHRS and YFSETQ. CDR3 length equals 15 residues. The CDR3 sequence: CASSPEPGINQPQHF.

The chain joins TRBV3-1 to TRBJ1-2; checking the TCRdb D call of TRBD1 is not possible without DNA. Germline loops: CDR1 LGHDT, CDR2 YNNKEL (reference sequence). The CDR3 spans 14 residues. The CDR3 loop is CASSRDTDIYGYTF.

V is TRBV20-1 and J is TRBJ1-3. The CDR3 length is 13 residues. Germline CDR1 reads DFQATT; CDR2 reads SNEGSKA (reference sequence). The CDR3 loop reads CSARDERGNTIYF.

The chain employs TRBV5-5 and TRBJ2-2. The CDR3 loop spans 12 amino acids. Looked up from germline, CDR1 is SGHKS and CDR2 is YYEKEE (reference sequence). The CDR3: CASSLFGGELFF.

The genes are TRBV20-1 and TRBJ1-2; TCRdb calls TRBD1, which cannot be checked without DNA. Germline V gene sequence: CDR1 DFQATT, CDR2 SNEGSKA (reference sequence). The CDR3 sequence is 12 residues long. The CDR3: CSALGHLPGYTF.

The chain is built from TRBV27 and TRBJ1-1; TCRdb reports TRBD1, a call that lacks DNA to check it against. Looked up from germline, CDR1 is MNHEY and CDR2 is SMNVEV (reference sequence). This CDR3 region has 14 residues. The CDR3 sequence: CASSLSRVNTEAFF.

The CDR3 here is CSAITSTGVETQYF. This rearrangement joins TRBV20-1 to TRBJ2-5; the D gene TCRdb calls, TRBD1, cannot be checked with no DNA. CDR1 is DFQATT, CDR2 SNEGSKA, per germline (reference sequence). The CDR3 covers 14 residues.

This chain links TRBV11-2 with TRBJ2-1; TCRdb lists TRBD1, though no DNA is available to test this call. The CDR3 covers 17 residues. Germline CDR1 SGHAT, CDR2 FQNNGV. CDR3 amino acids: CASSFGAGGSSYNEQFF.

The chain joins TRBV5-1 to TRBJ2-7. The CDR3 runs 12 residues. From germline, CDR1 is SGHRS and CDR2 YFSETQ. The CDR3 loop is CASIRWAHEQYF.

This chain connects TRBV7-9 to TRBJ2-1. CDR1 is SEHNR, CDR2 FQNEAQ, per germline (reference sequence). The CDR3 contains 14 residues. This CDR3 is CASSLVEGLEPQFF.

V and J are TRBV29-1 and TRBJ1-2; TCRdb's D gene call, TRBD1, goes unchecked for lack of DNA. The CDR3 consists of 16 residues. Germline lookup yields CDR1 SQVTM and CDR2 ANQGSEA. The chain's CDR3 is CSVEDPDRGQDYGYTF.

The CDR3: CASSLVEGAETQYF. The chain employs TRBV12-3 or TRBV12-4 and TRBJ2-5; no DNA is available, so the TRBD1 call from TCRdb remains unchecked. This CDR3 contains 14 residues.

The chain carries TRBV6-2 or TRBV6-3 and TRBJ1-2. CDR3 size: 12 residues. Germline V gene data show CDR1 as MNHEY and CDR2 as SVGEGT. The CDR3 sequence is CASSEDLQGYTF.

The chain carries TRBV3-1 and TRBJ2-5; TCRdb's assignment of TRBD2 cannot be checked, as there is no DNA. The germline gives CDR1 LGHDT, CDR2 YNNKEL (reference sequence). The length of the CDR3 is 16 residues. CDR3 in amino acids: CASSTTQREVRETQYF.

This CDR3 is CASSLATGPGKNIQYF. The rearrangement links TRBV7-2 to TRBJ2-4. Looked up from germline, CDR1 is SGHTA and CDR2 is FQGNSA. This CDR3 region has 16 residues.

The rearrangement links TRBV12-3 or TRBV12-4 to TRBJ1-1; TCRdb designates TRBD1, a call that cannot be tested without DNA. The CDR3 has 15 residues. The CDR3 reads CASSFPQGEGTEAFF.

The chain links TRBV20-1 to TRBJ2-1; with no DNA, the TCRdb D assignment of TRBD1 cannot be verified. Germline V gives CDR1 DFQATT, CDR2 SNEGSKA (reference sequence). The CDR3 is 16 amino acids. The CDR3 loop reads CSICEDGGSSYNEQFF.

This rearrangement joins TRBV20-1 to TRBJ1-5; TCRdb's D call, TRBD1, is unchecked because there is no DNA. In germline, CDR1 is DFQATT, CDR2 SNEGSKA (reference sequence). The CDR3 covers 15 residues. The CDR3 protein is CSARDGQGSNQPQHF.

This chain links TRBV20-1 with TRBJ1-1; TCRdb's D gene call, TRBD1, goes unchecked for lack of DNA. Germline V gene lookup returns CDR1 DFQATT and CDR2 SNEGSKA (reference sequence). CDR3 size: 15 residues. CDR3 sequence: CSAEDRLRTNTEAFF.

This chain links TRBV28 with TRBJ1-1; TCRdb picks TRBD1, but there is no DNA to check that call. There are 15 residues in the CDR3. Germline V gene lookup returns CDR1 MDHEN and CDR2 SYDVKM. This CDR3 is CASSWGTVANTEAIF.